This T cell receptor beta chain was captured by sequencing in a study of T-cell memory formation after mild COVID-19. Barcoded TCR alpha and TCR beta cDNA libraries with UMIs came from 5'RACE using constant-segment primers. TCRdb ran MiXCR on the 5' RACE reads and lists one entry per CDR3 protein. The table has around 190,000 distinct CDR3 sequences, roughly 18% seen once. The CDR3 has 12 amino acids. V was trimmed by 3 bases and J by 8 bases, leaving 10 bases between them. Germline V gene sequence: CDR1 MNHNS, CDR2 SASEGT. The sequence was collected from a man younger than 30 who had mild COVID-19 (a few samples of this study predate the infection). Cell type and time point are not known. The sequenced sample was PBMCs or a T cell subset sorted from them (not recorded which). The J gene is TRBJ1-2, the V gene TRBV6-1; D not resolved. CDR3 amino acids: CASSDHSPGYTF. The CDR3 coding sequence is TGTGCCAGCAGTGATCACAGCCCCGGCTACACCTTC.